Shown below are 20 T cell receptor beta chains from a single sample sequenced in a study of regulatory T cells in long-lasting Graves disease. The time point: persistent/refractory GD, antithyroid drugs over 5 years with positive TRAb. From PBMCs, RNA was extracted and then used to make the TCR library. CDR3-region Arm-PCR and iRepertoire HTBI primers produced the TCR beta libraries. TCRdb fed the multiplex PCR reads into MiXCR, producing one record per CDR3 protein. This table has 500,000 to 800,000 distinct CDR3 sequences, around 30% appearing once. The sample consisted of peripheral blood mononuclear cells (PBMCs), taken when the disease was refractory, from a patient treated with antithyroid drugs. The receptors were gathered from a female donor with Graves disease.

The CDR3 coding sequence is TGTGCCAGCAACACCCCCGCGGCTGAAGCTTTCTTT. Protein product: CASNTPAAEAFF. The chain uses TRBV12-3 or TRBV12-4 and TRBJ1-1, with unresolved D. The CDR3 loop spans 12 amino acids. The V and J ends lost 7 bases and 6 bases respectively, with 12 bases between them.

The gene calls are TRBV11-1 and TRBJ1-1, with D unresolved. Trimming took off 8 bases at V and 4 bases at J, with 17 bases between the two ends. The CDR3 covers 14 residues. The germline CDR1 and CDR2 sequences are SGHAT and FQDESV (reference sequence). This CDR3 is CASLRAMDSTEAFF. CDR3 DNA: TGTGCCAGCCTTCGGGCTATGGATTCCACTGAAGCTTTCTTT.

This clonotype was seen a few times. V and J are TRBV6-1 and TRBJ2-2; 7 bases are a match to TRBD1. The CDR3 is made up of 15 amino acids. The V segment lost 4 bases and the J segment 3 bases; nucleotides outside the gene matches: 5. Germline loops: CDR1 MNHNS, CDR2 SASEGT. The CDR3 loop reads CASSAQGLDTGELFF. The CDR3 DNA reads as TGTGCCAGCAGTGCACAGGGGCTAGACACCGGGGAGCTGTTTTTT.

J is TRBJ1-2 and V is TRBV27; TRBD1 is a possible D gene (5 bases). V was pared by 8 bases and J by 1 base, with 8 bases between. This CDR3 has 12 amino acids. Germline V gene data show CDR1 as MNHEY and CDR2 as SMNVEV (reference sequence). The CDR3 sequence is CASRDFNYGYTF. The DNA of the CDR3 is TGTGCCAGCCGGGACTTTAACTATGGCTACACCTTC.

This clonotype was counted between two and nine times. The rearrangement joins TRBV15 to TRBJ1-1; D is perhaps TRBD1 (5 bases). V gave up 5 bases and J gave up 1 base, with 14 bases separating them. Germline V CDR1 and CDR2: LNHNV, YYDKDF (reference sequence). This CDR3 is built from 15 residues. In DNA form, the CDR3 reads TGTGCCACCAGCTTGTGGGGGGTCGGGAACACTGAAGCTTTCTTT. Translating gives CATSLWGVGNTEAFF. The full variable domain, its missing parts supplied by reference TRBV15 and TRBJ1-1, is DAMVIQNPRYQVTQFGKPVTLSCSQTLNHNVMYWYQQKSSQAPKLLFHYYDKDFNNEADTPDNFQSRRPNTSFCFLDIRSPGLGDTAMYLCATSLWGVGNTEAFFGQGTRLTVV.

The sample holds many counts of this clonotype. The chain recombines TRBV12-3 or TRBV12-4 with TRBJ2-4; D possibly corresponds to TRBD2 (5 bases). This CDR3 has 14 residues. The germline V and J ends were trimmed by 5 bases and 0 bases, with 8 bases remaining between them. CDR3: CASSLREAKNIQYF. CDR3 DNA sequence: TGTGCCAGCAGTCTCCGGGAAGCCAAAAACATTCAGTACTTC.

The chain carries TRBV12-3 or TRBV12-4 and TRBJ1-2; no clear D. The CDR3 extends over 14 amino acids. Trimming cost V 6 bases and J 1 base, with 12 bases left between them. CDR3 amino acids: CASSQHKRNYGYTF. The DNA for the CDR3 is TGTGCCAGCAGCCAACACAAACGTAACTATGGCTACACCTTC.

V is TRBV30 and J is TRBJ1-5; D is unresolved. V was shortened by 2 bases and J by 6 bases, with 17 bases between the two germline ends. The germline CDR1 and CDR2 sequences are GTSNPN and SVGIG (reference sequence). The CDR3 sequence is 15 residues long. The CDR3 bases are TGTGCCTGGAGTCAACAACCCATGAGGAGTCAGCCCCAGCATTTT. Protein: CAWSQQPMRSQPQHF.

This clonotype appeared many times. One end of the junction does not line up with germline, which may come from a read error. The V gene is TRBV19, the J gene TRBJ1-1, with 7 bases identical to TRBD1. CDR1 is LNHDA and CDR2 is SQIVND in the germline V gene (reference sequence). This CDR3 is 15 amino acids long. CDR3 sequence (DNA): TGTGCCAGCAGTACTAGACAGGGACTGAACACTGAAGCTTTCTTT. It specifies CASSTRQGLNTEAFF.

The chain recombines TRBV3-1 with TRBJ2-7; no reliable D call. This CDR3 spans 13 amino acids. From germline, CDR1 is LGHDT and CDR2 YNNKEL (reference sequence). The V end was cut by 0 bases, the J end by 5 bases, with 8 bases between. CDR3 nucleotides: TGTGCCAGCAGCCAAGACCTGGAAGACGAGCAGTACTTC. As protein: CASSQDLEDEQYF.

This clonotype was observed at least ten times. CDR3 protein: CASSGTRAAQYF. The DNA of the CDR3 is TGTGCCAGCAGCGGGACTAGGGCGGCGCAGTACTTC. The chain uses TRBV2 and TRBJ2-7, with 8 bases that match TRBD2. Germline loops: CDR1 SNHLY, CDR2 FYNNEI. This CDR3 comprises 12 residues. Germline trimming cut 6 bases from V and 9 bases from J; bases unmatched to any gene: 7. Using reference TRBV2 and TRBJ2-7 for the parts outside the CDR3, the full variable domain is EPEVTQTPSHQVTQMGQEVILRCVPISNHLYFYWYRQILGQKVEFLVSFYNNEISEKSEIFDDQFSVERPDGSNFTLKIRSTKLEDSAMYFCASSGTRAAQYFGPGTRLTVT.

This clonotype was picked up a small number of times. This chain joins TRBV29-1 and TRBJ1-2; D call uncertain. CDR3 size: 12 residues. CDR1 SQVTM and CDR2 ANQGSEA come from the germline V gene. V was cut by 0 bases and J by 8 bases, with 10 bases left in between. Here the CDR3 reads CSVEEGRKGYTF. The CDR3 DNA reads as TGCAGCGTTGAAGAGGGAAGGAAGGGCTACACCTTC.

In its sample, this clonotype was seen a few times. The genes are TRBV3-1 and TRBJ2-2; 13 bases align to TRBD2. The CDR3 sequence is 16 residues long. Trimming removed 4 bases from V and 6 bases from J; junction bases left unmatched: 5. CDR1 LGHDT and CDR2 YNNKEL come from the germline V gene (reference sequence). Here the CDR3 reads CASSLGLAGASGELFF. The CDR3 DNA is TGTGCCAGCAGCCTTGGACTAGCGGGAGCGTCCGGGGAGCTGTTTTTT.

This clonotype was recorded many times. The chain links TRBV12-3 or TRBV12-4 to TRBJ1-4, with 9 bases lining up with TRBD1. Unmatched junction bases numbered 3, after V lost 5 bases and J lost 2 bases. The CDR3 sequence is 15 residues long. The CDR3 sequence: CASSADRGTNEKLFF. CDR3 in DNA: TGTGCCAGCAGTGCCGACAGGGGGACTAATGAAAAACTGTTTTTT.

This chain connects TRBV6-1 to TRBJ2-7; TRBD1 or TRBD2 may be the D gene (5 bases each). The CDR3 totals 15 residues. V was clipped by 6 bases and J by 6 bases, with 21 bases between them. CDR1 is MNHNS, CDR2 SASEGT, per germline. The chain's CDR3 is CASSPPPGRLIEQYF. The CDR3 DNA reads as TGTGCCAGCAGCCCCCCCCCGGGACGGCTGATCGAGCAGTACTTC.

The chain uses TRBV15 and TRBJ1-1; possibly TRBD1 for D (6 bases). This CDR3 is 17 amino acids long. CDR1 and CDR2 from the germline V gene are LNHNV and YYDKDF (reference sequence). The ends were cut back, 1 base at V and 0 bases at J, with 15 bases in the middle. The DNA for the CDR3 is TGTGCCACCAGCAGAGCTCGAGGGGGGAGCATGAACACTGAAGCTTTCTTT. It codes for CATSRARGGSMNTEAFF.

This clonotype appeared many times. J is TRBJ1-1 and V is TRBV28; TRBD1 agrees at 7 bases. With V trimmed by 3 bases and J by 5 bases, 12 bases remained unmatched. Germline V gene data show CDR1 as MDHEN and CDR2 as SYDVKM. The CDR3 has 16 amino acids. The CDR3 nucleotides are TGTGCCAGCAGTTTTCCGGTGACAGGGAGTCGAACTGAAGCTTTCTTT. It encodes CASSFPVTGSRTEAFF.

This chain links TRBV2 with TRBJ1-1; TRBD1 matches 9 bases. V lost 6 bases to trimming and J lost 5 bases; unmatched junction nucleotides: 10. Looked up from germline, CDR1 is SNHLY and CDR2 is FYNNEI. The CDR3 runs 15 residues. Here the CDR3 reads CASRGRGQGRTEAFF. The CDR3 nucleotides read TGTGCCAGCAGAGGGAGGGGACAGGGCCGGACTGAAGCTTTCTTT. Using reference TRBV2 and TRBJ1-1 for the parts outside the CDR3, the full variable domain is EPEVTQTPSHQVTQMGQEVILRCVPISNHLYFYWYRQILGQKVEFLVSFYNNEISEKSEIFDDQFSVERPDGSNFTLKIRSTKLEDSAMYFCASRGRGQGRTEAFFGQGTRLTVV.

This clonotype was recorded only once. This rearrangement joins TRBV7-9 to TRBJ1-5, with TRBD1 identical over 7 bases. Germline V gene data show CDR1 as SEHNR and CDR2 as FQNEAQ (reference sequence). This CDR3 contains 12 residues. With 11 bases clipped from V and 5 bases from J, the junction kept 6 bases outside the gene matches. CDR3 sequence reads: CAGRTGDQPQHF. DNA of the CDR3: TGTGCCGGTAGGACAGGAGATCAGCCCCAGCATTTT.

The CDR3 DNA reads TGTGCCATCAGTGAGTCGAAACAGTACACAGATACGCAGTATTTT. It yields the protein CAISESKQYTDTQYF. This rearrangement joins TRBV10-3 to TRBJ2-3, with D unresolved. CDR1 and CDR2 (germline): ENHRY, SYGVKD. V was cut by 0 bases and J by 2 bases, with 9 bases left in between. The CDR3 has 15 residues.